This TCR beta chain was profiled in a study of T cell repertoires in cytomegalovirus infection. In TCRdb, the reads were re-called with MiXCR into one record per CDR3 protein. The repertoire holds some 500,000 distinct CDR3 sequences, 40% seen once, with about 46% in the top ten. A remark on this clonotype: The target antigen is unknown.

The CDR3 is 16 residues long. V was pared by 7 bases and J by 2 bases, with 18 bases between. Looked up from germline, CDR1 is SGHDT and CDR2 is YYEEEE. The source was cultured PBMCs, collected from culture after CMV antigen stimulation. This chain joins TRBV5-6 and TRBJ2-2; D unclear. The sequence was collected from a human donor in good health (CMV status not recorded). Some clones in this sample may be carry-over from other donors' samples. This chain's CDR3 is CASGGGPLSNTGELFF. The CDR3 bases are TGTGCCAGCGGCGGTGGGCCCCTGTCCAACACCGGGGAGCTGTTTTTT.